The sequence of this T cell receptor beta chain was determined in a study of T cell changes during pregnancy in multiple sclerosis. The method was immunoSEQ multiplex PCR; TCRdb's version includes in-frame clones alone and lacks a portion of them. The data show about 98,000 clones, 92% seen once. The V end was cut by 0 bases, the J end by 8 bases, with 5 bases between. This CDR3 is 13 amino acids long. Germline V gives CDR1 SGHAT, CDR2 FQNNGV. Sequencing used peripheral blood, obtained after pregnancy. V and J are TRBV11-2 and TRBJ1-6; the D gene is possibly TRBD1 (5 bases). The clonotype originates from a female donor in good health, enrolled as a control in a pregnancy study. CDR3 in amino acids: CASSLDRDSPLHF. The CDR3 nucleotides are TGTGCCAGCAGCTTAGACAGGGATTCACCCCTCCACTTT.